Listed below are T cell receptor beta chains from one sample, sequenced in a study of T cells in Graves' hyperthyroidism and ophthalmopathy. Using its own MiXCR run on the multiplex PCR reads, TCRdb lists one record per CDR3 protein. The data show 350,000 to 400,000 distinct CDR3 sequences, with about 15% seen just once and over 25% held by the top ten. The sample consisted of blood. The receptors derive from a woman aged 25 to 39 with Graves' hyperthyroidism. CDR3s include the opening cysteine and the closing phenylalanine or tryptophan. The D gene is left open where the match is weak. The size field is filled for only some rows; it gives once, few, many or a size class.

>TRBV27|TRBJ1-1|NA|many
CASTPGAGTEAFF
TGTGCCAGCACCCCCGGGGCCGGCACTGAAGCTTTCTTT
>TRBV29-1|TRBJ1-1|NA|few
CSVEDGRRAFF
TGCAGCGTTGAAGATGGTCGGCGAGCTTTCTTT
>TRBV5-1|TRBJ2-3|NA|NA
CASSFKGSSTDTQYF
TGCGCCAGCAGCTTTAAGGGGTCTAGCACAGATACGCAGTATTTT
>TRBV29-1|TRBJ2-2|TRBD1|NA
CSVGNRGTGELFF
TGCAGCGTTGGAAACAGGGGTACCGGGGAGCTGTTTTTT
>TRBV4-1|TRBJ1-2|TRBD1|many
CASSQATGDYGYTF
TGCGCCAGCAGCCAAGCAACAGGGGACTATGGCTACACCTTC
>TRBV6-1|TRBJ2-7|NA|many
CASSSQGPPGEQYF
TGTGCCAGCAGTTCCCAGGGGCCCCCTGGCGAGCAGTACTTC
>TRBV29-1|TRBJ2-3|TRBD2|NA
CSVDLFGLAGSGSTDTQYF
TGCAGCGTTGATCTGTTTGGGCTAGCGGGAAGTGGGAGCACAGATACGCAGTATTTT
>TRBV7-9|TRBJ2-1|TRBD2|NA
CASSSKLAGAGNEQFF
TGTGCCAGCAGCTCCAAACTAGCGGGAGCAGGCAATGAGCAGTTCTTC
>TRBV15|TRBJ1-1|NA|many
CATSRDPGRGVTEAFF
TGTGCCACCAGCAGAGACCCAGGGAGGGGTGTCACTGAAGCTTTCTTT
>TRBV11-2|TRBJ2-7|NA|many
CASSLDRIYEQYF
TGTGCCAGCAGCTTAGATCGTATCTACGAGCAGTACTTC
>TRBV9|TRBJ1-1|NA|NA
CASSVERGTEAFF
TGTGCCAGCAGCGTAGAGAGGGGCACTGAAGCTTTCTTT
>TRBV7-2|TRBJ1-2|NA|many
CASSLISDYGYTF
TGTGCCAGCAGCTTAATCTCCGATTATGGCTACACCTTC
>TRBV9|TRBJ2-1|NA|NA
CASSATTRRYNEQFF
TGTGCCAGCAGCGCCACGACTAGAAGGTACAATGAGCAGTTCTTC
>TRBV11-2|TRBJ2-1|NA|few
CASSRVWGTTYNEQFF
TGTGCCAGCAGCCGGGTTTGGGGGACCACCTACAATGAGCAGTTCTTC
>TRBV6-1|TRBJ2-5|NA|NA
CASSQGTGPETQYF
TGTGCCAGCAGTCAAGGGACGGGGCCAGAGACCCAGTACTTC
>TRBV10-3|TRBJ2-6|NA|NA
CATPRRTGANVLTF
TGTGCCACCCCGAGGCGGACTGGGGCCAACGTCCTGACTTTC
>TRBV20-1|TRBJ2-5|TRBD2|many
CSAGGRGTSVQETQYF
TGCAGTGCTGGAGGGCGTGGGACTAGCGTACAAGAGACCCAGTACTTC